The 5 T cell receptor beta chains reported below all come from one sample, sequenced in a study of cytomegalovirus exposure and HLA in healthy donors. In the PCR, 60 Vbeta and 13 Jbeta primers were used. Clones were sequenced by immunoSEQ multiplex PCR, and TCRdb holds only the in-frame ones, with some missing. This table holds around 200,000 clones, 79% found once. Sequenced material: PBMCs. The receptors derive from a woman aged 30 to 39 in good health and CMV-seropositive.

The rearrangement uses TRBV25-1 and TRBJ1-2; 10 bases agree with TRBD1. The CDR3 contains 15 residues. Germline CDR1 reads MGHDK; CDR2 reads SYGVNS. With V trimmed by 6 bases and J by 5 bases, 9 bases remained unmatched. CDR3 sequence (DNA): TGTGCCAGCAGGGAGACAGGGGGCGGAACTTATGGCTACACCTTC. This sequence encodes CASRETGGGTYGYTF.

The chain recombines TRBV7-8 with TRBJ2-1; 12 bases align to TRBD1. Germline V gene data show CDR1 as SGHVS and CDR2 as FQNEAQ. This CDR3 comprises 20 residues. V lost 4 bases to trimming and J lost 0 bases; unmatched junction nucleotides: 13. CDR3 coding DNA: TGTGCCAGCAGCTCAGGACGGGGACAGGGGGCCCGGAGCTCCTACAATGAGCAGTTCTTC. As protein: CASSSGRGQGARSSYNEQFF.

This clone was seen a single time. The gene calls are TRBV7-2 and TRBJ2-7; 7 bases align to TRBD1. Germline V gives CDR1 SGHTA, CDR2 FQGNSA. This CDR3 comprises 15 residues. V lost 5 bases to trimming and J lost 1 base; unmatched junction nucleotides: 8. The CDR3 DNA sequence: TGTGCCAGCAGCACAACCGGGACAGCGTCCTACGAGCAGTACTTC. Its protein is CASSTTGTASYEQYF.

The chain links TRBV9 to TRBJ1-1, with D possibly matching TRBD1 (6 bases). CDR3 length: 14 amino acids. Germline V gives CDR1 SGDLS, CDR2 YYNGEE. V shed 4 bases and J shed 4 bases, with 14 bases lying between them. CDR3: CASSPGGGPTEAFF. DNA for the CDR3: TGTGCCAGCAGCCCCGGCGGGGGGCCCACTGAAGCTTTCTTT.

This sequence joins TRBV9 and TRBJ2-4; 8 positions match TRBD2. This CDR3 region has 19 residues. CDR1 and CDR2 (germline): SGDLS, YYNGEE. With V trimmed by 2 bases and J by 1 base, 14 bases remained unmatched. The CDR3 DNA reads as TGTGCCAGCAGCGTTCAATTACCCGGGACTAGGGAGGCCAAAAACATTCAGTACTTC. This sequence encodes CASSVQLPGTREAKNIQYF.